This record covers a single TCR beta chain. The antigen remains undetermined. The data originate from a study of cytomegalovirus exposure and HLA in healthy donors. The study's findings and limits: CMV antigen specificity was confirmed in vitro for three CMV-associated chains.

From the 120-subject validation cohort, which was separate from the approximately 700-subject first cohort, the donors were drawn. The assay was immunoSEQ multiplex PCR, and TCRdb's table has in-frame clones only and misses some. The table includes 70,000 or so clones, 94% detected once. The CDR3 is 13 residues long. V shed 3 bases and J shed 3 bases, with 9 bases lying between them. Germline V lookup: CDR1 SGHVS, CDR2 FQNEAQ. The sequence came from a man between 18 and 29 years old in good health and CMV-seropositive. Sample: PBMCs. The chain employs TRBV7-8 and TRBJ2-7; TRBD1 might be the D (5 bases). This chain's CDR3 is CASSLGQDYEQYF. As DNA, the CDR3 is TGTGCCAGCAGCTTGGGGCAGGACTACGAGCAGTACTTC.